This T cell receptor (beta chain) was observed in a study of cytomegalovirus exposure and HLA in healthy donors. Use of 60 Vbeta and 13 Jbeta primers characterized the PCR. Using immunoSEQ multiplex PCR, the repertoire was profiled, and TCRdb retains in-frame clones only, with some absent. With about 140,000 clones in the sample, the ten largest clones hold approximately 2.6%. Germline CDR1 is SEHNR and CDR2 is FQNEAQ (reference sequence). The CDR3 covers 17 residues. The V and J ends lost 4 bases and 5 bases, in that order; junction bases with no gene match: 16. Study-wide results and caveats: In a later analysis, productive TCRs from donors in an Asian-associated ancestry cluster reportedly carried fewer N-insertions than the cohort mean. Most CMV-associated TCR beta chains were later found to appear HLA-restricted. TCR beta V- and J-gene trimming was later associated with a missense DCLRE1C variant.

Nominal health characterized the donors when sampled, though unrecorded immune exposures were likely. As for this clone: No antigen is known for it.

Sequenced sample: PBMCs. The sequence was obtained from a man between 35 and 55 years old in good health and CMV-seronegative. V usage is TRBV7-9 and J usage is TRBJ2-7; TRBD1 agrees at 8 bases. CDR3 in DNA: TGTGCCAGCAGCTCCACAGGGGGAATCCCCTATGGCGACGAGCAGTACTTC. Translating it yields CASSSTGGIPYGDEQYF.